The entry below describes one T cell receptor beta chain. The germline V gene encodes CDR1 SSHAT and CDR2 FNYEAQ (reference sequence). Trimming at V came to 5 bases and at J to 8 bases, leaving 10 bases not matched to a gene. The CDR3 has 15 amino acids. TCRdb re-called the 5' RACE reads through MiXCR, storing one row per CDR3 protein. The sample holds about 66,000 distinct CDR3 sequences, around 20% seen once. These data come from a study of early T cells in non-severe SARS-CoV-2 infection. The sequencing here drew on whole blood, taken at baseline. The rearrangement joins TRBV7-7 to TRBJ1-4; 8 bases line up with TRBD1. The receptor's source is an adult who was a healthcare worker with PCR-confirmed SARS-CoV-2 infection or an uninfected control (not recorded which). The CDR3 coding sequence is TGTGCCAGCAGCCCAAGGACAGGGCCAGGGGAAAAACTGTTTTTT. Its protein is CASSPRTGPGEKLFF.